This record concerns one T cell receptor (beta chain) sequence. Its antigen is still unknown. Measured with immunoSEQ multiplex PCR; TCRdb has only the in-frame clones, and not every one. Of approximately 12,000 clones in the sample, roughly 80% were seen once. The germline CDR1 and CDR2 sequences are SGHNT and YYREEE (reference sequence). The CDR3 spans 15 residues. The J segment lost 5 bases and the V segment lost 3 bases, leaving 7 bases of the junction unmatched. Following autologous stem cell transplantation, relapse occurred in every patient, and exposure to brentuximab vedotin varied. The data belong to a study of PD-1 blockade in classical Hodgkin lymphoma. About the study: Patients got intravenous nivolumab 3 mg/kg every 2 weeks.

General study results and limits: TCR diversity in CD4+, not CD8+, cells rose significantly by C4D1. Compared with healthy donors, newly diagnosed patients reportedly showed lower baseline TCR diversity. Underlying causes for the observed repertoire differences were not defined, possibly disease activity or prior therapy.

This receptor was obtained from a human donor with classical Hodgkin lymphoma. Sequencing used peripheral blood mononuclear cells (PBMCs), obtained at baseline. This sequence joins TRBV5-4 and TRBJ1-4, with 7 bases aligning to TRBD1. The CDR3 DNA reads as TGTGCCAGCAGCTCGGGAGACAGGGTGAATGAAAAACTGTTTTTT. Protein sequence: CASSSGDRVNEKLFF.